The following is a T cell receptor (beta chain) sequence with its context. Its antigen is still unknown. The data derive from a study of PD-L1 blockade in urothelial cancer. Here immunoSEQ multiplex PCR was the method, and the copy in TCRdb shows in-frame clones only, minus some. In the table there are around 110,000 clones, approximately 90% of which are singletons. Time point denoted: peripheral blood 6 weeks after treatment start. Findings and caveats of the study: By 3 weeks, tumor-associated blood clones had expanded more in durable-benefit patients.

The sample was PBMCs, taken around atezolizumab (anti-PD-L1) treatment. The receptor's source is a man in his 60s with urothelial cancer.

This chain's CDR3 is CASSLPRQGNTDTQYF. In nucleotides, the CDR3 is TGTGCCAGCAGTCTCCCGAGACAGGGGAACACAGATACGCAGTATTTT. V is TRBV27 and J is TRBJ2-3; 8 nucleotides align to TRBD1. The ends lost 5 bases at V and 2 bases at J; junction bases unmatched: 9. The CDR3 has 16 residues. The germline V gene encodes CDR1 MNHEY and CDR2 SMNVEV (reference sequence).